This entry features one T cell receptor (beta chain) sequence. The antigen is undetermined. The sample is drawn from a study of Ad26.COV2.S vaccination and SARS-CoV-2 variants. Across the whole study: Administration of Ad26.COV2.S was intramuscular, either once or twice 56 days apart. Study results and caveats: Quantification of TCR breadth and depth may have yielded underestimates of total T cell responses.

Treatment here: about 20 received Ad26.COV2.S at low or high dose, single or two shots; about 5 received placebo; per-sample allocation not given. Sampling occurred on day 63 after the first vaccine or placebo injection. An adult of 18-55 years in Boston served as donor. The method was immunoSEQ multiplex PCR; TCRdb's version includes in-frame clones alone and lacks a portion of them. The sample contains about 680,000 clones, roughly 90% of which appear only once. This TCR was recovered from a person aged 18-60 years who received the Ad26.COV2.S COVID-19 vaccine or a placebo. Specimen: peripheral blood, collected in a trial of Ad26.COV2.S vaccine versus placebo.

The CDR3 DNA is TGCGCCAGCAGCGGAGGGGGATGGGAGAATACCGGGGAGCTGTTTTTT. As protein: CASSGGGWENTGELFF. V usage is TRBV5-1 and J usage is TRBJ2-2; either TRBD1 or TRBD2 may fit D (6 bases each). Trimming removed 4 bases from V and 5 bases from J, with 18 bases in between. This CDR3 is 16 amino acids long. CDR1 and CDR2 from the germline V gene are SGHRS and YFSETQ.